One TCR beta chain is described in this entry. Only in-frame clones appear in the TCRdb table, and some are missing; sequencing was by immunoSEQ multiplex PCR. The table has tens of thousands of clones, approximately 85% seen once. The CDR3 length is 17 residues. Germline V gene sequence: CDR1 SGHDN, CDR2 FVKESK. The trim removed 0 bases at V and 6 bases at J, leaving 9 bases unmatched. This entry belongs to a study of blood T cell repertoires in COVID-19. The TCR originated in a human donor in a cohort sampled during active COVID-19. The sample taken for sequencing was peripheral blood. This chain links TRBV14 with TRBJ2-7, with 12 nucleotides matching TRBD2. The CDR3: CASSQESWASGRGEQYF. CDR3 nucleotide sequence: TGTGCCAGCAGCCAAGAATCATGGGCTAGCGGGAGGGGCGAGCAGTACTTC.